The rows below give T cell receptor delta chains drawn from one sample of a study of gamma-delta T cells after stem cell transplantation. TCRdb re-called the RT-PCR reads using CATT. This sample carries over a thousand delta-chain clones, roughly 6% of them seen once, and the ten largest clones take about half. Sequenced sample: gamma-delta T cells. The source of these receptors is a human donor. It is not recorded whose cells these are; they may come from a transplant donor. The CDR3 runs from the conserved cysteine through the conserved F or W. D genes are given only for firm matches. The size of a clone is reported for some rows only, either as once, few or many, or as a class for expanded clones.

D gene,clone size,J gene,V gene,CDR3 protein,CDR3 DNA
-,-,TRDJ1,TRDV2,CACDTIEGGTHTDKLIF,TGTGCTTGTGACACCATAGAAGGCGGGACGCACACCGATAAACTCATCTTT
TRDD3,-,TRDJ1,TRDV2,CACDTLGGYSSPFTDKLIF,TGTGCCTGTGACACACTGGGGGGGTACAGTTCGCCATTCACCGATAAACTCATCTTT
TRDD3,few,TRDJ1,TRDV2,CACDTLNWGIRGAVTDKLIF,TGTGCCTGTGACACCTTAAACTGGGGGATACGCGGTGCGGTGACCGATAAACTCATCTTT
TRDD3,medium-sized,TRDJ1,TRDV2,CACDLLGARVNTDKLIF,TGTGCCTGTGACCTACTGGGGGCGAGGGTGAACACCGATAAACTCATCTTT
-,-,TRDJ1,TRDV2,CACDSLSLGEPYTDKLIF,TGTGCCTGTGACAGTCTTAGTCTCGGAGAACCGTACACCGATAAACTCATCTTT
TRDD3,few,TRDJ1,TRDV2,CACDRLGDHTDKLIF,TGTGCCTGTGACCGACTGGGGGACCACACCGATAAACTCATCTTT
TRDD3,few,TRDJ1,TRDV1,CARVLGERGNTDKLIF,TGTGCTCGGGTACTGGGGGAGAGGGGGAACACCGATAAACTCATCTTT
TRDD3,-,TRDJ1,TRDV2,CACDELGKTTDKLIF,TGTGCCTGTGACGAACTGGGGAAGACTACCGATAAACTCATCTTT
TRDD3,-,TRDJ1,TRDV2,CACDILGDFDKLIF,TGTGCCTGTGACATACTGGGGGATTTTGATAAACTCATCTTT
TRDD3,-,TRDJ1,TRDV2,CACDLLGPHTDKLIF,TGTGCCTGTGACTTACTGGGGCCGCACACCGATAAACTCATCTTT
-,medium-sized,TRDJ1,TRDV2,CACDTIGDTDKLIF,TGTGCCTGTGACACCATAGGGGACACCGATAAACTCATCTTT
TRDD3,few,TRDJ1,TRDV2,CACDSLLGDAKYTDKLIF,TGTGCCTGTGACTCGCTACTGGGGGATGCCAAGTACACCGATAAACTCATCTTT
-,few,TRDJ1,TRDV2,CACVPLQINDKLIF,TGTGCCTGTGTCCCCTTACAAATCAACGATAAACTCATCTTT
TRDD3,-,TRDJ1,TRDV2,CACDSLGGGYSGDKLIF,TGTGCCTGTGACTCCCTTGGTGGGGGATACTCCGGCGATAAACTCATCTTT
TRDD3,hyperexpanded,TRDJ3,TRDV2,CACDTVVGDTTPPWDTRQMFF,TGTGCCTGTGACACCGTAGTGGGGGATACGACCCCCCCCTGGGACACCCGACAGATGTTTTTC
TRDD3,large,TRDJ1,TRDV2,CACDTVQPTGGFRDKLIF,TGTGCCTGTGACACCGTGCAACCTACGGGGGGATTTCGCGATAAACTCATCTTT
TRDD3,-,TRDJ1,TRDV2,CACDTLLGDTQRNDKLIF,TGTGCCTGTGACACCCTACTGGGGGATACGCAGCGAAACGATAAACTCATCTTT
TRDD3,large,TRDJ1,TRDV2,CACDTLREYTGGYELGDTLDKLIF,TGTGCCTGTGACACCCTACGAGAATATACTGGGGGATACGAACTGGGGGATACGCTCGATAAACTCATCTTT